The 16 T cell receptor beta chains listed next were all sequenced from one sample in a study of shared clonotypes between healthy human individuals. The table came from immunoSEQ multiplex PCR; TCRdb's copy has only in-frame clones and leaves some out. The sample lists millions of clones; roughly 92% were seen once. The sample taken for sequencing was naive CD4+ T cells sorted from blood. Subset specified: CD45RA+ positively selected. These receptors came from a man aged 18-30 years in good health.

The V and J genes are TRBV27 and TRBJ1-6; D remains unclear. Germline V lookup: CDR1 MNHEY, CDR2 SMNVEV (reference sequence). This CDR3 is 13 amino acids long. V was shortened by 5 bases and J by 6 bases, with 8 bases between the two germline ends. The CDR3 region has the DNA TGTGCCAGCAGTCGGGAACTTAATTCACCCCTCCACTTT. It encodes CASSRELNSPLHF.

The rearrangement uses TRBV10-3 and TRBJ2-2; 12 positions match TRBD2. The CDR3 has 17 residues. In germline, CDR1 is ENHRY, CDR2 SYGVKD. Germline trimming cut 8 bases from V and 6 bases from J; bases unmatched to any gene: 13. DNA of the CDR3: TGTGCCATCGCGCCTTGGGCTAGCGGGGGGGTCGCCGGGGAGCTGTTTTTT. It specifies CAIAPWASGGVAGELFF.

The chain joins TRBV6-5 to TRBJ1-4; tentative D call: TRBD1 (5 bases). Looked up from germline, CDR1 is MNHEY and CDR2 is SVGAGI. There are 14 residues in the CDR3. V lost 2 bases and J lost 5, with 9 bases in between. CDR3 sequence: CASSYRGGNEKLFF. DNA for the CDR3: TGTGCCAGCAGTTACCGGGGCGGGAATGAAAAACTGTTTTTT.

Here the CDR3 reads CASRRRGRYEQYF. For the CDR3, the DNA is TGTGCCAGCAGGCGGCGGGGTCGCTACGAGCAGTACTTC. The V call is TRBV5-6, the J call TRBJ2-7, with a tentative D call TRBD2 (6 bases). This CDR3 comprises 13 residues. The V and J ends lost 5 bases and 3 bases respectively, with 12 bases between them. CDR1 is SGHDT and CDR2 is YYEEEE in the germline V gene.

This clone appeared a few times. Other DNA sequences from this sample encode an identical CDR3 as well. The chain employs TRBV7-9 and TRBJ1-5; D is undetermined. Trimming removed 1 base at V and 2 bases at J, with 6 bases between. This CDR3 is built from 14 residues. Germline V gene sequence: CDR1 SEHNR, CDR2 FQNEAQ (reference sequence). CDR3 nucleotide sequence: TGTGCCAGCAGCTTAGGCGGAGGCAATCAGCCCCAGCATTTT. Encoded protein: CASSLGGGNQPQHF.

The chain recombines TRBV19 with TRBJ2-7, with D possibly TRBD2 on 5 matching bases. CDR1 and CDR2 (germline): LNHDA, SQIVND (reference sequence). CDR3 size: 14 residues. Trimming stripped 5 bases from V and 4 bases from J, with 15 bases between. The CDR3 DNA follows: TGTGCCAGTAGTCCTCTGGGGAGCGGATACGAGCAGTACTTC. Its translation is CASSPLGSGYEQYF.

The rearrangement links TRBV6-6 to TRBJ1-2, with D maybe TRBD1 (6 bases). Deletions cut 4 bases from V and 7 bases from J, with 13 bases between. This CDR3 contains 13 residues. The germline CDR1 and CDR2 sequences are MNHNY and SVGAGI (reference sequence). CDR3 loop: CASSSSPRGGYTF. CDR3 sequence (DNA): TGTGCCAGCAGTTCCTCCCCCAGGGGTGGCTACACCTTC.

Note on this clone: The identical CDR3 is also encoded by other nucleotide sequences in the sample. V is TRBV6-1 and J is TRBJ2-1, with TRBD1 identical over 10 bases. J gave up 5 bases and V 6 bases, and 4 bases lay outside the gene matches. Germline V lookup: CDR1 MNHNS, CDR2 SASEGT. The CDR3 covers 14 residues. CDR3 sequence reads: CASSTGQGNNEQFF. The CDR3 DNA follows: TGTGCCAGCAGCACGGGACAGGGGAACAATGAGCAGTTCTTC.

The rearrangement uses TRBV27 and TRBJ1-2; D might be TRBD1 (6 bases). The CDR3 contains 12 residues. Germline lookup yields CDR1 MNHEY and CDR2 SMNVEV (reference sequence). V was clipped by 6 bases and J by 7 bases, with 12 bases between them. The CDR3 spells CASRDSFSGYTF. The CDR3 coding sequence is TGTGCCAGCAGGGACAGTTTTAGTGGCTACACCTTC.

The genes are TRBV6-1 and TRBJ1-1; D is unclear. The CDR3 runs 12 residues. The V gene's germline CDR1 is MNHNS and CDR2 SASEGT. V lost 7 bases and J lost 2, with 8 bases in between. The CDR3 DNA sequence: TGTGCCAGCACCCCTATTAACACTGAAGCTTTCTTT. This gives the protein CASTPINTEAFF.

V gene TRBV11-2 combines with J gene TRBJ2-2; 10 bases match TRBD2. CDR3 length: 18 amino acids. CDR1 is SGHAT and CDR2 is FQNNGV in the germline V gene. V dropped 6 bases and J dropped 1; count of bases not matched to a gene: 11. The CDR3 DNA reads as TGTGCCAGCAGGACGATGGCTAGCGGGAGCCTGAACACCGGGGAGCTGTTTTTT. Protein: CASRTMASGSLNTGELFF.

The chain employs TRBV4-2 and TRBJ2-3; TRBD1 is a possible D gene (6 bases). Trimming shortened V by 0 bases and J by 7 bases, and 11 bases separated the two germline ends. Germline lookup yields CDR1 LGHNA and CDR2 YNFKEQ. CDR3 length equals 14 residues. In DNA form, the CDR3 reads TGTGCCAGCAGCCAAGATAGGGGGACACATACGCAGTATTTT. The encoded protein is CASSQDRGTHTQYF.

The chain is built from TRBV5-4 and TRBJ2-3, with 8 bases fitting TRBD2. CDR3 length: 15 amino acids. Trimming cost V 3 bases and J 1 base; bases outside gene matches: 4. Germline V gene lookup returns CDR1 SGHNT and CDR2 YYREEE (reference sequence). The CDR3 nucleotides read TGTGCCAGCAGCTCGGCGGGGGGAGGCACAGATACGCAGTATTTT. Translating gives CASSSAGGGTDTQYF.

Regarding this clone: Other nucleotide sequences in the sample specify the same CDR3. The chain joins TRBV6-5 to TRBJ2-5; D remains unclear. The CDR3 extends over 14 amino acids. V gave up 0 bases and J gave up 1 base, with 6 bases separating them. CDR1 and CDR2 from the germline V gene are MNHEY and SVGAGI. CDR3 nucleotide sequence: TGTGCCAGCAGTTACTCGGCCCTCCAAGAGACCCAGTACTTC. This encodes CASSYSALQETQYF.

The chain combines TRBV10-3 with TRBJ2-5; D possibly corresponds to TRBD1 (6 bases). The germline CDR1 and CDR2 sequences are ENHRY and SYGVKD. The V end was cut by 2 bases, the J end by 2 bases, with 15 bases between. The CDR3 has 16 amino acids. The CDR3 sequence: CAISEGTTGQQETQYF. DNA of the CDR3: TGTGCCATCAGTGAGGGTACAACAGGGCAACAAGAGACCCAGTACTTC.

The chain uses TRBV15 and TRBJ2-1, with TRBD1 as a possible D gene (6 bases). The CDR3 totals 17 residues. Germline V CDR1 and CDR2: LNHNV, YYDKDF (reference sequence). Trimming stripped 0 bases from V and 4 bases from J, with 16 bases between. This CDR3 reads CATSRDQARGQYNEQFF. The CDR3 DNA reads as TGTGCCACCAGCAGAGATCAGGCCAGGGGCCAATACAATGAGCAGTTCTTC.